This T cell receptor beta chain was obtained from a study of shared T cell receptors in the human thymus. There are 20 residues in the CDR3. The germline CDR1 and CDR2 sequences are LGHNA and YNFKEQ. The V segment lost 3 bases and the J segment 0 bases; nucleotides outside the gene matches: 14. The table came from immunoSEQ multiplex PCR; TCRdb's copy has only in-frame clones and leaves some out. Of hundreds of thousands of clones in the sample, 80% to 90% were seen once. The data were also submitted as part of a second study, on human thymus T cells. In that study: Both thymic and peripheral blood repertoires showed apparently biased V and J usage.

V usage is TRBV4-2 and J usage is TRBJ1-6; 7 nucleotides agree with TRBD1. This TCR was recovered from a boy in the first two years of life with a congenital heart defect. Sequenced sample: thymocytes. CDR3 region: CASSQMDRRDKSSYNSPLHF. In DNA form, the CDR3 reads TGTGCCAGCAGCCAGATGGACAGGCGGGATAAGAGCTCCTATAATTCACCCCTCCACTTT.